The rows below give T cell receptor beta chains drawn from one sample of a study of regulatory T cells in long-lasting Graves disease. Each CDR3 protein is one row after TCRdb ran MiXCR on the multiplex PCR reads. The table shows about 540,000 distinct CDR3 sequences, with 13% occurring only once. In addition, the sample was reused for a study of T cells in Graves' hyperthyroidism and ophthalmopathy.

The input for sequencing was peripheral blood mononuclear cells (PBMCs), taken at new diagnosis, from a patient treated with antithyroid drugs. Receptor source: a man aged 25 to 40 with Graves disease. Each CDR3 is given with its conserved first and last residue. The D gene is left open where the match is weak. The size of a clone is reported for some rows only, either as once, few or many, or as a class for expanded clones.

length: 14
D: .
V: TRBV12-3/TRBV12-4
size: few
J: TRBJ2-2
CDR3: CASSSGGSFGELFF
DNA: TGTGCCAGCAGTTCTGGGGGGAGTTTCGGGGAGCTGTTTTTT

length: 13
D: TRBD1
V: TRBV28
size: many
J: TRBJ1-4
CDR3: CASSRTGGEKLFF
DNA: TGTGCCAGCAGTCGGACAGGTGGGGAAAAACTGTTTTTT

length: 15
D: TRBD1
V: TRBV3-1
size: few
J: TRBJ2-2
CDR3: CASSVGQGGTGELFF
DNA: TGTGCCAGCAGCGTGGGACAGGGAGGGACCGGGGAGCTGTTTTTT

length: 15
D: .
V: TRBV24-1
size: many
J: TRBJ1-5
CDR3: CATSDRGDGNQPQHF
DNA: TGTGCCACCAGTGATAGAGGAGACGGCAATCAGCCCCAGCATTTT

length: 13
D: .
V: TRBV20-1
size: .
J: TRBJ1-6
CDR3: CSARDSGYSPLHF
DNA: TGCAGTGCTAGAGATTCGGGTTATTCACCCCTCCACTTT

length: 14
D: .
V: TRBV28
size: many
J: TRBJ2-5
CDR3: CASSRRGVLETQYF
DNA: TGTGCCAGCAGCCGCAGAGGGGTTCTAGAGACCCAGTACTTC

length: 17
D: TRBD2
V: TRBV6-1
size: .
J: TRBJ2-5
CDR3: CASRVGGGWTGQETQYF
DNA: TGTGCCAGCAGGGTCGGGGGGGGATGGACGGGGCAAGAGACCCAGTACTTC

length: 16
D: .
V: TRBV12-3/TRBV12-4
size: many
J: TRBJ2-3
CDR3: CASKQRTAPGTDTQYF
DNA: TGTGCCAGCAAACAAAGGACTGCCCCCGGCACAGATACGCAGTATTTT

length: 13
D: .
V: TRBV12-3/TRBV12-4
size: many
J: TRBJ2-7
CDR3: CASSSIGADEQYF
DNA: TGTGCCAGCAGTTCCATTGGCGCGGACGAGCAGTACTTC

length: 15
D: .
V: TRBV10-3
size: many
J: TRBJ2-2
CDR3: CAISESKKTAGELFF
DNA: TGTGCCATCAGTGAGTCGAAGAAGACCGCCGGGGAGCTGTTTTTT

length: 14
D: .
V: TRBV6-1
size: many
J: TRBJ1-5
CDR3: CASAPRGGNQPQHF
DNA: TGTGCCAGCGCTCCAAGGGGTGGCAATCAGCCCCAGCATTTT

length: 14
D: .
V: TRBV7-3
size: many
J: TRBJ2-2
CDR3: CASTTQANTGELFF
DNA: TGTGCCAGCACCACCCAGGCAAACACCGGGGAGCTGTTTTTT

length: 13
D: .
V: TRBV20-1
size: many
J: TRBJ2-1
CDR3: CSARVISSREQFF
DNA: TGCAGTGCTAGAGTCATCAGTAGCCGGGAGCAGTTCTTC

length: 11
D: .
V: TRBV11-2
size: many
J: TRBJ2-1
CDR3: CASSGGNEQCF
DNA: TGTGCCAGCAGCGGGGGGAATGAGCAGTGCTTC

length: 14
D: TRBD2
V: TRBV20-1
size: many
J: TRBJ2-3
CDR3: CSAGTSGSSDTQYF
DNA: TGCAGTGCCGGGACTAGCGGGAGCTCAGATACGCAGTATTTT

length: 13
D: TRBD1
V: TRBV20-1
size: many
J: TRBJ1-2
CDR3: CSALQGANYGYTF
DNA: TGCAGTGCTTTACAGGGGGCAAACTATGGCTACACCTTC

length: 18
D: .
V: TRBV29-1
size: many
J: TRBJ2-1
CDR3: CSVEELRERITSYNEQFF
DNA: TGCAGCGTTGAAGAATTGCGGGAAAGAATCACTTCCTACAATGAGCAGTTCTTC

length: 16
D: .
V: TRBV10-3
size: .
J: TRBJ2-3
CDR3: CAIRGGTGTSTDTQYF
DNA: TGTGCCATCAGAGGAGGGACTGGGACTAGCACAGATACGCAGTATTTT

length: 14
D: .
V: TRBV12-3/TRBV12-4
size: .
J: TRBJ1-5
CDR3: CASSPTHSNQPQHF
DNA: TGTGCCAGCAGCCCGACACACAGCAATCAGCCCCAGCATTTT

length: 11
D: .
V: TRBV29-1
size: few
J: TRBJ1-3
CDR3: CSVESRNTIYF
DNA: TGCAGCGTTGAAAGCCGAAACACCATATATTTT

length: 15
D: TRBD2
V: TRBV7-9
size: few
J: TRBJ2-1
CDR3: CASSPTSGRAHEQFF
DNA: TGTGCCAGCAGCCCTACTAGCGGGAGGGCCCATGAGCAGTTCTTC

length: 13
D: .
V: TRBV19
size: .
J: TRBJ2-7
CDR3: CASSIPPRVEQYF
DNA: TGTGCCAGTAGTATTCCACCTCGCGTCGAGCAGTACTTC

length: 17
D: TRBD1
V: TRBV28
size: many
J: TRBJ1-5
CDR3: CASSLGEDRGIGQPQHF
DNA: TGTGCCAGCAGTTTAGGGGAGGACAGGGGGATTGGTCAGCCCCAGCATTTT

length: 14
D: .
V: TRBV7-2
size: many
J: TRBJ2-5
CDR3: CASSPTSGAETQYF
DNA: TGTGCCAGCAGCCCCACTAGTGGAGCAGAGACCCAGTACTTC

length: 15
D: .
V: TRBV15
size: many
J: TRBJ2-5
CDR3: CATSRDQARLKTQYF
DNA: TGTGCCACCAGCAGAGATCAGGCGAGACTGAAGACCCAGTACTTC

length: 14
D: TRBD1
V: TRBV19
size: .
J: TRBJ1-5
CDR3: CASTTTGNNQPQHF
DNA: TGTGCCAGTACCACGACAGGGAACAATCAGCCCCAGCATTTT

length: 16
D: .
V: TRBV20-1
size: .
J: TRBJ2-2
CDR3: CSAREIGRQNTGELFF
DNA: TGCAGTGCTAGAGAAATCGGGAGACAGAACACCGGGGAGCTGTTTTTT

length: 14
D: .
V: TRBV2
size: many
J: TRBJ2-2
CDR3: CASSELGVTGELFF
DNA: TGTGCCAGCAGTGAATTAGGGGTCACCGGGGAGCTGTTTTTT

length: 15
D: .
V: TRBV7-9
size: many
J: TRBJ2-7
CDR3: CASSPLAGASYEQYF
DNA: TGTGCCAGCAGCCCTCTGGCAGGGGCCTCCTACGAGCAGTACTTC

length: 17
D: TRBD2
V: TRBV20-1
size: many
J: TRBJ2-1
CDR3: CSARGKVSGRTYNEQFF
DNA: TGCAGTGCTAGAGGAAAGGTTAGCGGGAGGACCTACAATGAGCAGTTCTTC

length: 14
D: .
V: TRBV6-1
size: many
J: TRBJ1-2
CDR3: CASSEGHGNYGYTF
DNA: TGTGCCAGCAGTGAAGGTCACGGCAACTATGGCTACACCTTC

length: 12
D: .
V: TRBV12-3/TRBV12-4
size: many
J: TRBJ1-1
CDR3: CASSPLRTEAFF
DNA: TGTGCCAGCAGTCCCCTGAGGACTGAAGCTTTCTTT

length: 17
D: TRBD2
V: TRBV5-1
size: many
J: TRBJ2-7
CDR3: CASRRTSGSRSSYEQYF
DNA: TGCGCCAGCCGCCGGACTAGCGGGAGCCGAAGCTCCTACGAGCAGTACTTC

length: 15
D: TRBD2
V: TRBV2
size: many
J: TRBJ2-1
CDR3: CASSPTSGSPHEQFF
DNA: TGTGCCAGCAGCCCGACTAGCGGGAGTCCGCATGAGCAGTTCTTC

length: 15
D: .
V: TRBV5-1
size: .
J: TRBJ2-1
CDR3: CASSLGGLGYNEQFF
DNA: TGCGCCAGCAGCTTAGGAGGGTTGGGTTACAATGAGCAGTTCTTC

length: 15
D: TRBD2
V: TRBV2
size: many
J: TRBJ2-3
CDR3: CASSEWTSGTDTQYF
DNA: TGTGCCAGCAGTGAGTGGACTAGCGGTACAGATACGCAGTATTTT

length: 15
D: TRBD1
V: TRBV20-1
size: many
J: TRBJ2-5
CDR3: CSARGGDREWETQYF
DNA: TGCAGTGCTAGAGGTGGTGACAGGGAGTGGGAGACCCAGTACTTC

length: 13
D: .
V: TRBV11-1
size: .
J: TRBJ2-1
CDR3: CASSLGSYNKQFF
DNA: TGTGCCAGCAGCCTGGGGTCCTACAATAAGCAGTTCTTC

length: 16
D: TRBD1
V: TRBV7-8
size: many
J: TRBJ1-4
CDR3: CASSFQGARTNEKLFF
DNA: TGTGCCAGCAGCTTCCAGGGGGCGCGCACTAATGAAAAACTGTTTTTT

length: 15
D: .
V: TRBV4-1
size: .
J: TRBJ2-3
CDR3: CASSLLGLGTDTQYF
DNA: TGCGCCAGCAGCCTACTTGGACTCGGCACAGATACGCAGTATTTT

length: 19
D: .
V: TRBV5-1
size: few
J: TRBJ2-1
CDR3: CASSLAQGKSGNSYNEQFF
DNA: TGCGCCAGCAGCTTGGCCCAGGGAAAGAGCGGCAACTCCTACAATGAGCAGTTCTTC

length: 17
D: TRBD2
V: TRBV4-1
size: many
J: TRBJ2-3
CDR3: CASSQDLAGAGTDTQYF
DNA: TGCGCCAGCAGCCAAGATCTAGCGGGAGCCGGCACAGATACGCAGTATTTT

length: 12
D: .
V: TRBV20-1
size: many
J: TRBJ2-7
CDR3: CSARRGEREQYF
DNA: TGCAGTGCTAGAAGGGGGGAGAGGGAGCAGTACTTC

length: 14
D: .
V: TRBV4-2
size: few
J: TRBJ2-7
CDR3: CASSQERGGYEQYF
DNA: TGTGCCAGCAGCCAAGAGCGGGGCGGCTACGAGCAGTACTTC

length: 15
D: TRBD2
V: TRBV12-3/TRBV12-4
size: many
J: TRBJ2-5
CDR3: CASSPLAGVQETQYF
DNA: TGTGCCAGCAGTCCCCTGGCGGGAGTACAAGAGACCCAGTACTTC

length: 15
D: TRBD1
V: TRBV7-2
size: many
J: TRBJ1-5
CDR3: CASSLSSGGNQPQHF
DNA: TGTGCCAGCAGCTTATCCTCAGGGGGGAATCAGCCCCAGCATTTT

length: 15
D: .
V: TRBV20-1
size: many
J: TRBJ2-3
CDR3: CSARAGTDSTDTQYF
DNA: TGCAGTGCTAGAGCCGGGACGGACAGCACAGATACGCAGTATTTT

length: 13
D: TRBD1
V: TRBV25-1
size: many
J: TRBJ1-1
CDR3: CASSGQGNTEAFF
DNA: TGTGCCAGCAGTGGACAGGGGAACACTGAAGCTTTCTTT

length: 18
D: .
V: TRBV11-2
size: .
J: TRBJ2-3
CDR3: CASSQGGPGTAGSDTQYF
DNA: TGTGCCAGCAGCCAAGGGGGGCCGGGGACTGCGGGCTCAGATACGCAGTATTTT

length: 15
D: TRBD1
V: TRBV19
size: .
J: TRBJ1-1
CDR3: CASSAPGTANTEAFF
DNA: TGTGCCAGTAGTGCTCCCGGGACAGCGAACACTGAAGCTTTCTTT

length: 15
D: TRBD2
V: TRBV19
size: .
J: TRBJ2-5
CDR3: CATKGGRAGGETQYF
DNA: TGTGCCACCAAAGGCGGGAGGGCCGGCGGAGAGACCCAGTACTTC

length: 16
D: TRBD1
V: TRBV27
size: many
J: TRBJ2-3
CDR3: CASSLIYRGETDTQYF
DNA: TGTGCCAGCAGTTTAATATACAGGGGAGAGACAGATACGCAGTATTTT

length: 19
D: .
V: TRBV24-1
size: many
J: TRBJ2-5
CDR3: CATSDKGQGFAGGIETQYF
DNA: TGTGCCACCAGTGATAAGGGACAGGGCTTTGCGGGAGGTATAGAGACCCAGTACTTC

length: 15
D: TRBD2
V: TRBV2
size: many
J: TRBJ2-2
CDR3: CASSDSKRGRRELFF
DNA: TGTGCCAGCAGTGATTCCAAGCGGGGTCGGCGGGAGCTGTTTTTT

length: 17
D: TRBD2
V: TRBV2
size: many
J: TRBJ2-5
CDR3: CASRVRSRLAGGETQYF
DNA: TGTGCCAGCAGAGTGCGATCTAGGCTAGCGGGAGGGGAGACCCAGTACTTC

length: 13
D: .
V: TRBV7-9
size: many
J: TRBJ2-3
CDR3: CASSPPTTDTQYF
DNA: TGTGCCAGCAGCCCACCTACCACAGATACGCAGTATTTT

length: 12
D: .
V: TRBV19
size: many
J: TRBJ2-7
CDR3: CASSTEEDEQYF
DNA: TGTGCCAGTAGTACAGAGGAGGACGAGCAGTACTTC